The 28 T cell receptor beta chains reported below all come from one sample, sequenced in a study of cytomegalovirus exposure and HLA in healthy donors. The PCR contained 60 Vbeta and 13 Jbeta primers. The repertoire was sequenced with immunoSEQ multiplex PCR; TCRdb's copy has only in-frame clones and lacks some. This repertoire shows some 110,000 clones, about 72% found once; its top ten account for roughly 15%. The sample taken for sequencing was PBMCs. These TCRs come from a man aged 50-59 years in good health and CMV-seropositive.

In DNA form, the CDR3 reads TGCGCCAGCAGCTTTTTCTCGACCGGGGAGCTGTTTTTT. This codes for CASSFFSTGELFF. V and J are TRBV5-1 and TRBJ2-2; D is undetermined. Trimming left V 2 bases short and J 5 bases short, with 7 bases between. The CDR3 is 13 amino acids. Per the germline V gene, CDR1 is SGHRS and CDR2 is YFSETQ.

This clone appeared a single time. CDR3 sequence (DNA): TGTGCCAGCAGCGTTGCAAGCACCAGGGGAACTGGAAACACCATATATTTT. Translated: CASSVASTRGTGNTIYF. The chain recombines TRBV9 with TRBJ1-3; D may be TRBD1 (6 bases). This CDR3 is 17 amino acids long. CDR1 is SGDLS, CDR2 YYNGEE, per germline. V was pared by 2 bases and J by 2 bases, with 17 bases between.

This clone was found once. An end of the junction differs from the germline gene, which may be a read error. The chain uses TRBV27 and TRBJ2-7; tentatively, D is TRBD2 (5 bases). Germline loops: CDR1 MNHEY, CDR2 SMNVEV (reference sequence). This CDR3 spans 13 amino acids. The CDR3: CASSLGSSYGQYF. The CDR3 region has the DNA TGTGCCAGCAGTTTAGGGAGCTCCTACGGGCAGTACTTC.

The chain has TRBV28 and TRBJ2-3, with a weak D call TRBD1 (6 bases). The germline V gene encodes CDR1 MDHEN and CDR2 SYDVKM. The CDR3 is 13 residues long. V lost 8 bases to trimming and J lost 2 bases, with 11 bases between them. Here the CDR3 reads CASAPGVTDTQYF. In nucleotides, the CDR3 is TGTGCCAGCGCCCCAGGGGTCACAGATACGCAGTATTTT.

The chain uses TRBV6-5 and TRBJ2-3; TRBD2 agrees at 7 bases. With V trimmed by 0 bases and J by 2 bases, 5 bases remained unmatched. The CDR3 consists of 16 residues. Germline V gene lookup returns CDR1 MNHEY and CDR2 SVGAGI. The CDR3 nucleotides are TGTGCCAGCAGTTACTCGCGGGGGAGCCCCACAGATACGCAGTATTTT. It encodes CASSYSRGSPTDTQYF.

V and J are TRBV7-2 and TRBJ1-1, with TRBD1 matching over 7 bases. Germline values: CDR1 SGHTA, CDR2 FQGNSA. CDR3 size: 13 residues. V lost 2 bases and J lost 7; bases outside the gene matches: 4. The CDR3 loop is CASSLNRGGEAFF. The CDR3 DNA reads as TGTGCCAGCAGCTTAAACAGGGGTGGTGAAGCTTTCTTT. Supplemented by reference TRBV7-2 and TRBJ1-1, the full variable domain reads GAGVSQSPSNKVTEKGKDVELRCDPISGHTALYWYRQSLGQGLEFLIYFQGNSAPDKSGLPSDRFSAERTGGSVSTLTIQRTQQEDSAVYLCASSLNRGGEAFFGQGTRLTVV.

The V gene is TRBV7-2, the J gene TRBJ2-6; 9 nucleotides agree with TRBD2. The CDR3 has 16 amino acids. J gave up 7 bases and V 3 bases, and 7 bases lay outside the gene matches. Germline lookup yields CDR1 SGHTA and CDR2 FQGNSA. CDR3 nucleotide sequence: TGTGCCAGCAGCTTGGCTAGCGGGACGGGCGCCAACGTCCTGACTTTC. Its translation: CASSLASGTGANVLTF.

The chain carries TRBV19 and TRBJ2-7, with 13 bases lining up with TRBD2. Germline CDR1 is LNHDA and CDR2 is SQIVND (reference sequence). The CDR3 is 15 residues long. Trimming removed 8 bases from V and 1 base from J; junction bases left unmatched: 5. This CDR3 is CASGTSGKRSYEQYF. The CDR3 DNA reads as TGTGCCAGTGGGACTAGCGGGAAACGATCCTACGAGCAGTACTTC.

The genes are TRBV7-2 and TRBJ2-3; possible D gene TRBD2, 5 bases. Looked up from germline, CDR1 is SGHTA and CDR2 is FQGNSA. Trimming pared 4 bases from V and 0 bases from J, leaving 5 bases between. The CDR3 covers 13 residues. CDR3 sequence (DNA): TGTGCCAGCAGCTGGACTAGCACAGATACGCAGTATTTT. It yields the protein CASSWTSTDTQYF.

Only one count was recorded for this clone. This sequence joins TRBV2 and TRBJ1-1, with D perhaps TRBD1 (6 bases). The CDR3 contains 15 residues. Germline V lookup: CDR1 SNHLY, CDR2 FYNNEI. Trimming removed 7 bases at V and 1 base at J, with 16 bases between. CDR3 loop: CASTWGRVGNTEAFF. The CDR3 DNA reads as TGTGCCAGCACTTGGGGGCGCGTCGGGAACACTGAAGCTTTCTTT.

The chain joins TRBV6-1 to TRBJ1-4; D unresolved. V dropped 4 bases and J dropped 2 bases, with 5 bases sitting between them. The CDR3 extends over 13 amino acids. Germline V gives CDR1 MNHNS, CDR2 SASEGT. CDR3 nucleotides: TGTGCCAGCAGTGGGAGCACTAATGAAAAACTGTTTTTT. This translates into CASSGSTNEKLFF.

The V call is TRBV29-1, the J call TRBJ2-7, with D possibly being TRBD1 (6 bases). CDR3 size: 13 residues. The V gene's germline CDR1 is SQVTM and CDR2 ANQGSEA. The ends were cut back, 6 bases at V and 3 bases at J, with 15 bases in the middle. CDR3 sequence: CSVSGQGYYEQYF. The CDR3 nucleotides read TGCAGCGTCTCCGGGCAGGGGTACTACGAGCAGTACTTC.

The chain is built from TRBV27 and TRBJ2-1, with 7 bases matching TRBD2. Trimming at V came to 5 bases and at J to 6 bases, leaving 13 bases not matched to a gene. The CDR3 length is 16 residues. CDR1 is MNHEY, CDR2 SMNVEV, per germline (reference sequence). CDR3 protein: CASSPGPGTILNEQFF. As DNA, the CDR3 is TGTGCCAGCAGTCCCGGCCCCGGGACTATCCTCAATGAGCAGTTCTTC.

The J gene is TRBJ2-3, the V gene TRBV5-1, with D perhaps matching TRBD1 (5 bases). V was clipped by 4 bases and J by 2 bases, with 8 bases between them. Germline values: CDR1 SGHRS, CDR2 YFSETQ. The CDR3 contains 13 residues. This chain's CDR3 is CASSDRSTDTQYF. CDR3 sequence (DNA): TGCGCCAGCAGCGACAGATCCACAGATACGCAGTATTTT.

The chain uses TRBV28 and TRBJ1-2; possible D gene TRBD1, 6 bases. Germline CDR1 MDHEN, CDR2 SYDVKM. V was trimmed by 9 bases and J by 2 bases, leaving 16 bases between them. This CDR3 spans 14 amino acids. The CDR3 sequence: CASNHREGNYGYTF. The CDR3 coding sequence is TGTGCCAGTAACCACAGGGAAGGCAACTATGGCTACACCTTC.

The chain employs TRBV5-1 and TRBJ2-5; unclear D gene. V lost 1 base to trimming and J lost 2 bases, with 6 bases between them. Germline V gene data show CDR1 as SGHRS and CDR2 as YFSETQ. The CDR3 loop spans 13 amino acids. CDR3 nucleotide sequence: TGCGCCAGCAGCTTGTCAGCGCAAGAGACCCAGTACTTC. Its translation: CASSLSAQETQYF.

The chain uses TRBV5-4 and TRBJ2-5, with a possible D match to TRBD1 (5 bases). CDR1 SGHNT and CDR2 YYREEE come from the germline V gene (reference sequence). The CDR3 is 15 amino acids. Trimming removed 3 bases at V and 5 bases at J, with 17 bases between. The CDR3 coding sequence is TGTGCCAGCAGCTCTGCAGGGCAACCAGACGAGACCCAGTACTTC. Amino acid sequence: CASSSAGQPDETQYF.

The rearrangement uses TRBV6-4 and TRBJ1-5, with D perhaps TRBD1 (5 bases). This CDR3 is built from 13 residues. CDR1 and CDR2 (germline): MRHNA, SNTAGT. V was clipped by 5 bases and J by 4 bases, with 9 bases between them. The CDR3, as DNA: TGTGCCAGCAGTACGGGACTAAATCAGCCCCAGCATTTT. This gives the protein CASSTGLNQPQHF.

CDR3 region: CASSSDIAEKYHTQYF. The CDR3 bases are TGTGCCAGCAGTTCAGATATAGCGGAAAAATATCATACGCAGTATTTT. The chain uses TRBV25-1 and TRBJ2-3, with D possibly TRBD2 on 6 matching bases. CDR3 length: 16 amino acids. Trimming took 5 bases from V and 7 from J, leaving 22 bases between them. Germline V CDR1 and CDR2: MGHDK, SYGVNS.

The rearrangement uses TRBV29-1 and TRBJ1-2, with D unresolved. The CDR3 sequence is 14 residues long. V was trimmed by 1 base and J by 0 bases, leaving 9 bases between them. CDR1 SQVTM and CDR2 ANQGSEA come from the germline V gene. Written as DNA, the CDR3 is TGCAGCGTTGAAGTTCGGGGTACTAACTATGGCTACACCTTC. Protein: CSVEVRGTNYGYTF.

This clone was detected only a few times. The junction departs from germline at one end; a sequencing error may be responsible. V usage is TRBV5-1 and J usage is TRBJ2-7; possible D gene TRBD2, 6 bases. Germline CDR1 and CDR2: SGHRS and YFSETQ. This CDR3 has 16 amino acids. DNA for the CDR3: TGCGCCAGCAGGTTGGTTGCGGGGACGGCGACCCTCGAGCAGTACTTC. The encoded protein is CASRLVAGTATLEQYF.

The rearrangement links TRBV9 to TRBJ2-1, with 9 bases fitting TRBD1. This CDR3 is 15 amino acids long. V was pared by 7 bases and J by 4 bases, with 9 bases of the junction left unmatched. From germline, CDR1 is SGDLS and CDR2 YYNGEE. The CDR3 here is CASPLGTGNYNEQFF. The CDR3 nucleotides read TGTGCCAGCCCCCTTGGGACAGGGAATTACAATGAGCAGTTCTTC.

The chain recombines TRBV6-5 with TRBJ1-5; D unclear. From germline, CDR1 is MNHEY and CDR2 SVGAGI. The germline V and J ends were trimmed by 7 bases and 1 base, with 14 bases remaining between them. CDR3 length: 15 residues. The CDR3: CASTPGWGSNQPQHF. For the CDR3, the DNA is TGTGCCAGCACCCCGGGGTGGGGAAGCAATCAGCCCCAGCATTTT.

The gene calls are TRBV13 and TRBJ2-7; 10 nucleotides match TRBD2. Looked up from germline, CDR1 is PRHDT and CDR2 is FYEKMQ (reference sequence). Losses at the gene ends were 0 bases for V and 6 bases for J; bases not matched to a gene: 5. This CDR3 spans 15 amino acids. The CDR3 here is CASSLGAGLALEQYF. The CDR3 bases are TGTGCCAGCAGCTTAGGTGCGGGACTAGCGCTCGAGCAGTACTTC.

The chain couples TRBV2 to TRBJ2-7; 7 bases map to TRBD1. The length of the CDR3 is 12 residues. Germline CDR1 is SNHLY and CDR2 is FYNNEI. The trim removed 7 bases at V and 6 bases at J, leaving 6 bases unmatched. This CDR3 is CASIFGTVEQYF. CDR3 nucleotides: TGTGCCAGCATCTTCGGGACAGTCGAGCAGTACTTC. The full variable domain, its missing parts supplied by reference TRBV2 and TRBJ2-7, is EPEVTQTPSHQVTQMGQEVILRCVPISNHLYFYWYRQILGQKVEFLVSFYNNEISEKSEIFDDQFSVERPDGSNFTLKIRSTKLEDSAMYFCASIFGTVEQYFGPGTRLTVT.

The chain employs TRBV6-6 and TRBJ1-2; possibly TRBD1 for D (6 bases). The V gene's germline CDR1 is MNHNY and CDR2 SVGAGI (reference sequence). V was trimmed by 7 bases and J by 3 bases, leaving 15 bases between them. The CDR3 length is 14 residues. This CDR3 reads CASTPGRGDYGYTF. CDR3 DNA sequence: TGTGCCAGCACCCCGGGCAGGGGCGACTATGGCTACACCTTC.

The CDR3 nucleotides are TGTGCCAGCAGTTCTTCAGGGATCTACGAGCAGTACTTC. Amino acids: CASSSSGIYEQYF. This chain joins TRBV6-6 and TRBJ2-5; TRBD1 is a possible D gene (5 bases). The assigned J gene may be wrong: the sequence end matches TRBJ2-7 better. This CDR3 contains 13 residues. Germline V gene sequence: CDR1 MNHNY, CDR2 SVGAGI (reference sequence).

The V call is TRBV7-7, the J call TRBJ2-2; D perhaps matches TRBD1 (7 bases). The CDR3 length is 19 residues. V lost 7 bases and J lost 1, with 25 bases in between. Germline CDR1 SSHAT, CDR2 FNYEAQ (reference sequence). The CDR3 DNA reads as TGTGCCAGCACCCCCGGGGGATTCCTACAGGGGAAGAACACCGGGGAGCTGTTTTTT. Protein sequence: CASTPGGFLQGKNTGELFF. The full variable domain, completed using reference TRBV7-7 and TRBJ2-2, is GAGVSQSPRYKVTKRGQDVTLRCDPISSHATLYWYQQALGQGPEFLTYFNYEAQPDKSGLPSDRFSAERPEGSISTLTIQRTEQRDSAMYRCASTPGGFLQGKNTGELFFGEGSRLTVL.